The 15 T cell receptor beta chains in this list originate from one sample, sequenced in a study of T cell responses to AZD1222 COVID-19 vaccine. Assay: immunoSEQ multiplex PCR; the TCRdb copy retains only in-frame clones and omits some. This sample has about 120,000 clones, with about 85% found just once. Sequenced here: peripheral blood, sampled on day 0 of AZD1222 vaccination. These receptors all stem from an adult in good health.

This chain uses TRBV24-1 with TRBJ2-7, with 7 bases lining up with TRBD1. The CDR3 length is 15 residues. V trimming: 4 bases; J trimming: 3 bases; junction bases outside the gene matches: 8. The V gene's germline CDR1 is KGHDR and CDR2 SFDVKD. The CDR3 bases are TGTGCCACCAGTGACTCCGGGACAGAAAACTACGAGCAGTACTTC. It encodes CATSDSGTENYEQYF.

The rearrangement uses TRBV27 and TRBJ1-6, with a weak D call TRBD1 (5 bases). Per germline, CDR1 MNHEY and CDR2 SMNVEV (reference sequence). Trimming removed 4 bases at V and 9 bases at J, with 16 bases between. The CDR3 length is 15 residues. The CDR3 DNA is TGTGCCAGCAGTTCTCTCGGGACTTTCGGTTCACCCCTCCACTTT. It encodes CASSSLGTFGSPLHF.

The rearrangement links TRBV30 to TRBJ2-2; 7 bases match TRBD1. With V trimmed by 0 bases and J by 5 bases, 6 bases remained unmatched. The CDR3 length is 15 residues. Germline V lookup: CDR1 GTSNPN, CDR2 SVGIG (reference sequence). The CDR3 coding sequence is TGTGCCTGGAGTGTATGGGACAGTGTTACCGGGGAGCTGTTTTTT. It is translated as CAWSVWDSVTGELFF.

The CDR3 loop is CASSLNRGYGYTF. For the CDR3, the DNA is TGTGCCAGCAGTTTAAACAGGGGCTATGGCTACACCTTC. V is TRBV28 and J is TRBJ1-2, with 7 bases fitting TRBD1. There are 13 residues in the CDR3. Germline assignment: CDR1 MDHEN and CDR2 SYDVKM. The V gene end was trimmed by 2 bases and the J gene end by 4 bases; junction bases not matched to a gene: 1.

V gene TRBV24-1 combines with J gene TRBJ2-1; D unclear. Trimming stripped 9 bases from V and 4 bases from J, with 6 bases between. Germline V gene data show CDR1 as KGHDR and CDR2 as SFDVKD. The CDR3 loop spans 11 amino acids. CDR3 DNA: TGTGCCACCCGGCTATACAATGAGCAGTTCTTC. Its translation: CATRLYNEQFF.

A note on this clone: Germline is not matched at one junction end, which may reflect a read error. V gene TRBV27 combines with J gene TRBJ1-4, with D perhaps matching TRBD1 (5 bases). The germline V gene has CDR1 MNHEY and CDR2 SMNVEV (reference sequence). This CDR3 has 13 amino acids. The CDR3 loop is CATSRREGEKLFF. The CDR3 DNA follows: TGTGCCACCAGTCGCAGGGAGGGTGAAAAACTGTTTTTT.

This chain uses TRBV6-5 with TRBJ1-5; D gene ambiguous. This CDR3 spans 14 amino acids. V was shortened by 8 bases and J by 5 bases, with 16 bases between the two germline ends. Germline V CDR1 and CDR2: MNHEY, SVGAGI. The CDR3 sequence is CASSQRYRDQPQHF. DNA for the CDR3: TGTGCCAGCTCCCAGCGGTATAGGGATCAGCCCCAGCATTTT.

This chain joins TRBV11-3 and TRBJ2-6; a weak D match, TRBD1 (6 bases). Trimming stripped 2 bases from V and 2 bases from J, with 10 bases between. The CDR3 length is 16 residues. From germline, CDR1 is SGHNT and CDR2 YENEEA. The CDR3 region has the DNA TGTGCCAGCAGCTTAAGGGGGTCTGCTGGGGCCAACGTCCTGACTTTC. It is translated as CASSLRGSAGANVLTF.

This rearrangement joins TRBV3-1 (or the pseudogene TRBV3-2) to TRBJ1-4; possible D gene TRBD1, 5 bases. The CDR3 runs to 14 residues. Trimming stripped 2 bases from V and 10 bases from J, with 14 bases between. Germline lookup yields CDR1 LGHDT and CDR2 YNNKEL (reference sequence). This CDR3 is CASSQPPPGGKLFF. The CDR3 nucleotides read TGTGCCAGCAGCCAACCCCCCCCCGGGGGAAAACTGTTTTTT.

The rearrangement uses TRBV11-2 and TRBJ2-7; D remains ambiguous. The CDR3 is 14 residues long. The germline gives CDR1 SGHAT, CDR2 FQNNGV. V was cut by 4 bases and J by 4 bases, with 14 bases left in between. The CDR3 spells CASSSLGKVYEQYF. Written as DNA, the CDR3 is TGTGCCAGCAGCTCTCTGGGGAAGGTTTACGAGCAGTACTTC.

The chain has TRBV27 and TRBJ2-2; no definite D call. V lost 7 bases and J lost 8, with 11 bases in between. Germline V lookup: CDR1 MNHEY, CDR2 SMNVEV (reference sequence). There are 12 residues in the CDR3. CDR3 amino acids: CASKFGSGELFF. The CDR3 coding sequence is TGTGCCAGCAAATTCGGATCAGGGGAGCTGTTTTTT.

This clone was picked up a small number of times. This chain joins TRBV9 and TRBJ1-6; D is possibly TRBD1 (6 bases). V lost 0 bases to trimming and J lost 7 bases, with 14 bases between them. Germline CDR1 SGDLS, CDR2 YYNGEE. CDR3 length equals 16 residues. The chain's CDR3 is CASSVEGGTENSPLHF. The CDR3 DNA is TGTGCCAGCAGCGTAGAGGGGGGCACGGAGAATTCACCCCTCCACTTT. Complete variable domain (other parts from reference TRBV9 and TRBJ1-6): DSGVTQTPKHLITATGQRVTLRCSPRSGDLSVYWYQQSLDQGLQFLIQYYNGEERAKGNILERFSAQQFPDLHSELNLSSLELGDSALYFCASSVEGGTENSPLHFGNGTRLTVT.

Comment on this clone: A read error may account for a junction end that differs from germline. This sequence joins TRBV5-5 and TRBJ1-5; maybe TRBD1 (6 bases). This CDR3 contains 15 residues. Germline V gene lookup returns CDR1 SGHKS and CDR2 YYEKEE (reference sequence). The CDR3 DNA sequence: TGTGCCAGCAGATTGGCTCCGGGGGCGGGACAGCCCCAGCATTTT. Translated, it gives CASRLAPGAGQPQHF.

The chain joins TRBV7-9 to TRBJ2-7; 7 bases are a match to TRBD2. Germline CDR1 reads SEHNR; CDR2 reads FQNEAQ (reference sequence). Trimming took 5 bases from V and 3 from J; bases not matched to a gene: 7. This CDR3 contains 14 residues. CDR3 protein: CASSRGDSHYEQYF. The DNA for the CDR3 is TGTGCCAGCAGCCGGGGGGACTCGCACTACGAGCAGTACTTC.

The rearrangement links TRBV7-2 to TRBJ2-2, with a tentative D call TRBD2 (5 bases). There are 18 residues in the CDR3. V lost 1 base, J lost 0 bases, and 15 bases lay in between. Per the germline V gene, CDR1 is SGHTA and CDR2 is FQGNSA. For the CDR3, the DNA is TGTGCCAGCAGCTTAGAATCAGGACTCTTTGCGAACACCGGGGAGCTGTTTTTT. Translating gives CASSLESGLFANTGELFF.